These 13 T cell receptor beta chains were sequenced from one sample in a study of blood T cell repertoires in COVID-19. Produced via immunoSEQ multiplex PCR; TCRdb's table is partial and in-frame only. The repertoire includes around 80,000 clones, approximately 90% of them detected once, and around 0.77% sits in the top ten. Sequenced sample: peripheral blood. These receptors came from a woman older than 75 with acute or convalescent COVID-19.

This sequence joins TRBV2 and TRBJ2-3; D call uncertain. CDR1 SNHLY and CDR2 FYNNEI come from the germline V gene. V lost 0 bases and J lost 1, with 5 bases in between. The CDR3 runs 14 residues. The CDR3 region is CASSEAPGTDTQYF. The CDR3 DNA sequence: TGTGCCAGCAGTGAAGCCCCGGGCACAGATACGCAGTATTTT.

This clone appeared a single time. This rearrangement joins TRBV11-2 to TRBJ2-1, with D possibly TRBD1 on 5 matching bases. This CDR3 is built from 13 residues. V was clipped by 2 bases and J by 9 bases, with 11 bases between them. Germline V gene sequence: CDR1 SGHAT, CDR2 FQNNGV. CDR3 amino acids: CASSLPGSSEQFF. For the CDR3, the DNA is TGTGCCAGCAGCTTACCAGGGTCGAGTGAGCAGTTCTTC.

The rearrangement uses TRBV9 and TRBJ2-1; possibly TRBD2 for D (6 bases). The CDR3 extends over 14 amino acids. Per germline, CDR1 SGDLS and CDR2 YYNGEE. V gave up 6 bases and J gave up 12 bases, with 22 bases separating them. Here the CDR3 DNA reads TGTGCCAGCAACTTAGACGGGCGGGAATCAGGGCAGTTCTTC. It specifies CASNLDGRESGQFF.

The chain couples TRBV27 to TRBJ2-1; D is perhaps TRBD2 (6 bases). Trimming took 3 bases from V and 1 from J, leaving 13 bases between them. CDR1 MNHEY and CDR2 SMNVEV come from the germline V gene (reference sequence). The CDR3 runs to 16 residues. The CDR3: CASSFRRRASYNEQFF. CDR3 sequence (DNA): TGTGCCAGCAGTTTTAGACGGAGGGCGTCCTACAATGAGCAGTTCTTC.

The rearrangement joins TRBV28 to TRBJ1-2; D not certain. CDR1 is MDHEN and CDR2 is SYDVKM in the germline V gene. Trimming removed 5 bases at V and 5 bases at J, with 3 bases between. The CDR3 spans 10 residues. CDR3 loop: CASSRYGYTF. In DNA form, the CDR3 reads TGTGCCAGCAGTCGTTATGGCTACACCTTC.

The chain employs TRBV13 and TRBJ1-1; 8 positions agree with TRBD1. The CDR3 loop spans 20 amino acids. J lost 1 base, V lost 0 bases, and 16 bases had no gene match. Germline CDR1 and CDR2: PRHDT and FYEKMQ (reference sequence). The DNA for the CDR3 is TGTGCCAGCAGCTTAGGGCCCTGGCAGGGGGCGAGTCTGGCGAACACTGAAGCTTTCTTT. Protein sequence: CASSLGPWQGASLANTEAFF.

CDR3 protein: CASSLAARWTGMNTEAFF. DNA for the CDR3: TGTGCCAGCAGCTTAGCCGCCCGCTGGACAGGGATGAACACTGAAGCTTTCTTT. The rearrangement joins TRBV7-8 to TRBJ1-1; 8 bases are shared with TRBD1. The CDR3 spans 18 residues. Looked up from germline, CDR1 is SGHVS and CDR2 is FQNEAQ. Losses at the gene ends were 0 bases for V and 0 bases for J; bases not matched to a gene: 9.

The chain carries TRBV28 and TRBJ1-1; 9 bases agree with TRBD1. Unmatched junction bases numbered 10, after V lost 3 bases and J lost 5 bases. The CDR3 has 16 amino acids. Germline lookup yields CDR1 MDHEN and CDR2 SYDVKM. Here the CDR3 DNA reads TGTGCCAGCAGTTTCTACCGACAGGGGGGGAAGACTGAAGCTTTCTTT. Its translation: CASSFYRQGGKTEAFF.

CDR3 residues: CASSSTPQQQPQHF. In nucleotides, the CDR3 is TGTGCCAGCAGCTCAACTCCACAGCAGCAGCCCCAGCATTTT. This chain uses TRBV7-2 with TRBJ1-5; no reliable D call. Germline assignment: CDR1 SGHTA and CDR2 FQGNSA. The CDR3 has 14 residues. The V gene lost 4 bases and the J gene lost 7 bases, with 14 bases spanning the gap.

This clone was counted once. The CDR3 loop reads CASSYSPLHGLIYGYTF. Written as DNA, the CDR3 is TGTGCCAGCAGTTACTCTCCCCTTCATGGGCTCATCTATGGCTACACCTTC. The rearrangement links TRBV6-2 or TRBV6-3 to TRBJ1-2; D is unclear. This CDR3 is built from 17 residues. Germline V gene data show CDR1 as MNHEY and CDR2 as SVGEGT. V lost 0 bases to trimming and J lost 4 bases, with 18 bases between them.

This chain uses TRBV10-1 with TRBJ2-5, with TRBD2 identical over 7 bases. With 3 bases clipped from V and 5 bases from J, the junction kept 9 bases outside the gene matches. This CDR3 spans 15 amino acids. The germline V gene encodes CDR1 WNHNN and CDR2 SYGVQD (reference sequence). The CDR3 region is CASSDLEGGTETQYF. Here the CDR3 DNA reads TGCGCCAGCAGTGACTTAGAGGGAGGGACGGAGACCCAGTACTTC.

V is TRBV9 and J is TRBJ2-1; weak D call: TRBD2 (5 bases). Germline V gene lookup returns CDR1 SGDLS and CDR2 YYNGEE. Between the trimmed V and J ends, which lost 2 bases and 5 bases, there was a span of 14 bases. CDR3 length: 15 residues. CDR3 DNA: TGTGCCAGCAGCGTCAGCGGTTGGGTTAACAATGAGCAGTTCTTC. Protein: CASSVSGWVNNEQFF.

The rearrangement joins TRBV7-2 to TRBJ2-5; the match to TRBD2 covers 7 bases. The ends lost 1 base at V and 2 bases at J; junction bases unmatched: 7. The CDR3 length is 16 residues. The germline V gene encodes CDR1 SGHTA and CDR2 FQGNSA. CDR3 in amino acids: CASSLGRSGGQETQYF. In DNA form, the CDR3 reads TGTGCCAGCAGCTTAGGGAGGTCGGGAGGACAAGAGACCCAGTACTTC.